This TCR beta chain was found in a study of T cells in Graves' hyperthyroidism and ophthalmopathy. General study findings and limits: Most thyroid clonotypes with frequency above 0.001 were detected in blood.

RNA transcripts were the template for amplifying TCR beta CDR3 regions. During a first-round RT-PCR of the TCR CDR3, the HTBI primer set was used. TCRdb redid the calling of the multiplex PCR reads with MiXCR, one entry per CDR3 protein. Of about half a million distinct CDR3 sequences in the sample, around 16% were seen once. With duration under 3 months, ophthalmopathy was active: Clinical Activity Score at least 3, NOSPECS at least 4. Isolation of PBMCs was performed on 8.5 to 10 ml fresh peripheral blood. This clonotype was recorded many times. The antigen is unknown. Sequencing was performed on blood. The clonotype originates from a young woman with Graves' ophthalmopathy.

Here the CDR3 DNA reads TGTGCCAGCAGTTCGGGGAACACAGATACGCAGTATTTT. Translating gives CASSSGNTDTQYF. The chain recombines TRBV2 with TRBJ2-3; a possible D gene is TRBD2 (5 bases). The V gene lost 5 bases and the J gene lost 2 bases, with 8 bases spanning the gap. The CDR3 has 13 amino acids. Germline lookup yields CDR1 SNHLY and CDR2 FYNNEI.